This T cell receptor beta chain was captured in a study of blood T cell repertoires in COVID-19. The V and J ends lost 8 bases and 3 bases, in that order; junction bases with no gene match: 19. The CDR3 totals 18 residues. Germline values: CDR1 MNHEY, CDR2 SMNVEV (reference sequence). Under the authors' procedure: Scientists estimated how many nucleated cells there were by amplifying reference gene primers. The protocol was immunoSEQ multiplex PCR, while the TCRdb copy is restricted to in-frame clones and leaves out a portion. That table is the source of V, J and clone size, and D and trimming were worked out from the DNA. Of about 140,000 clones in the sample, 81% were seen once.

This clonotype originated in a human donor in a cohort sampled during active COVID-19. The sample taken for sequencing was peripheral blood. The chain carries TRBV27 and TRBJ2-7; TRBD1 matches at 10 bases. The chain's CDR3 is CASSRIRQGAGYFYEQYF. The CDR3 DNA reads as TGTGCCAGCTCCCGAATAAGACAGGGGGCGGGGTACTTCTACGAGCAGTACTTC.